Following are 27 T cell receptor beta chains from one sample sequenced in a study of T cell changes during pregnancy in multiple sclerosis. Profiled with immunoSEQ multiplex PCR; TCRdb holds only in-frame clones, not every one. The data hold around 67,000 clones, with approximately 92% observed a single time. Sequencing used peripheral blood, obtained in the first trimester of pregnancy. The origin of the receptors is a female donor with multiple sclerosis, enrolled in a pregnancy study.

The rearrangement joins TRBV6-1 to TRBJ2-3; no firm D call. With 2 bases removed from V and 4 bases from J, the gap between germline ends came to 10 bases. CDR3 length: 14 amino acids. CDR1 and CDR2 from the germline V gene are MNHNS and SASEGT. CDR3 DNA: TGTGCCAGCAGTGAAAGACACCCCGCAGATACGCAGTATTTT. Protein product: CASSERHPADTQYF.

The CDR3 DNA reads as TGTGCCAGCAGTGACTCGGGCGGGAGTTCCTACAATGAGCAGTTCTTC. Translation: CASSDSGGSSYNEQFF. The rearrangement links TRBV6-4 to TRBJ2-1; TRBD2 matches at 7 bases. CDR1 MRHNA and CDR2 SNTAGT come from the germline V gene. The V gene end was trimmed by 0 bases and the J gene end by 1 base; junction bases not matched to a gene: 3. The CDR3 spans 16 residues.

This chain joins TRBV4-3 and TRBJ1-1; no reliable D call. The CDR3 has 15 residues. Trimming removed 4 bases at V and 1 base at J, with 13 bases between. Germline-derived CDR1 and CDR2 are LGHNA and YSLEER. CDR3 in amino acids: CASSLERGPNTEAFF. DNA for the CDR3: TGCGCCAGCAGCCTAGAGAGAGGCCCGAACACTGAAGCTTTCTTT.

V and J are TRBV28 and TRBJ2-2, with 10 bases lining up with TRBD2. In germline, CDR1 is MDHEN, CDR2 SYDVKM. CDR3 length: 13 amino acids. V shed 10 bases, J shed 5 bases, and the junction held 4 bases outside the gene matches. The CDR3 loop is CATGLAETGELFF. CDR3 coding DNA: TGTGCCACCGGACTAGCGGAAACCGGGGAGCTGTTTTTT.

V gene TRBV18 combines with J gene TRBJ2-5, with unresolved D. The germline V gene encodes CDR1 KGHSH and CDR2 LQKENI. V lost 2 bases to trimming and J lost 4 bases, with 11 bases between them. The CDR3 extends over 14 amino acids. The DNA of the CDR3 is TGTGCCAGCTCACCAAACCTAGGCGGAGAGACCCAGTACTTC. Its protein is CASSPNLGGETQYF.

Here the CDR3 reads CASSLSGGAKNIQYF. The CDR3 DNA reads as TGTGCCAGCAGTTTATCTGGAGGGGCCAAAAACATTCAGTACTTC. V gene TRBV27 combines with J gene TRBJ2-4; a weak D match, TRBD2 (6 bases). The CDR3 is 15 residues long. CDR1 is MNHEY, CDR2 SMNVEV, per germline (reference sequence). V lost 0 bases and J lost 1, with 7 bases in between.

The chain combines TRBV14 with TRBJ2-1, with a weak D call TRBD2 (6 bases). This CDR3 has 15 amino acids. Looked up from germline, CDR1 is SGHDN and CDR2 is FVKESK. With 4 bases removed from V and 2 bases from J, the gap between germline ends came to 12 bases. CDR3 loop: CASSPRRATYNEQFF. CDR3 DNA: TGTGCCAGCAGCCCCAGGAGGGCTACCTACAATGAGCAGTTCTTC.

This chain uses TRBV2 with TRBJ2-3; TRBD2 aligns across 10 bases. Germline CDR1 SNHLY, CDR2 FYNNEI. With V trimmed by 6 bases and J by 2 bases, 11 bases remained unmatched. This CDR3 region has 17 residues. DNA of the CDR3: TGTGCCAGCAGACTACCCCTAGCGGGAGAACCCACAGATACGCAGTATTTT. It codes for CASRLPLAGEPTDTQYF.

The chain uses TRBV27 and TRBJ2-7, with TRBD1 matching over 8 bases. CDR1 is MNHEY and CDR2 is SMNVEV in the germline V gene (reference sequence). V was clipped by 5 bases and J by 2 bases; unmatched bases: 14. CDR3 size: 17 residues. The CDR3 DNA follows: TGTGCCAGCAGTCCACACCCCCCGGACAGGGTCCCCTACGAGCAGTACTTC. It yields the protein CASSPHPPDRVPYEQYF.

This chain joins TRBV7-9 and TRBJ2-1; 8 positions agree with TRBD2. Germline CDR1 SEHNR, CDR2 FQNEAQ (reference sequence). Unmatched junction bases numbered 13, after V lost 3 bases and J lost 6 bases. This CDR3 is built from 17 residues. CDR3 DNA sequence: TGTGCCAGCAGCTTCGGACTAGCCAACCCCGGTCCCAATGAGCAGTTCTTC. It translates to CASSFGLANPGPNEQFF. The full variable domain, completed using reference TRBV7-9 and TRBJ2-1, is DTGVSQNPRHKITKRGQNVTFRCDPISEHNRLYWYRQTLGQGPEFLTYFQNEAQLEKSRLLSDRFSAERPKGSFSTLEIQRTEQGDSAMYLCASSFGLANPGPNEQFFGPGTRLTVL.

The gene calls are TRBV18 and TRBJ2-1; maybe TRBD2 (6 bases). From germline, CDR1 is KGHSH and CDR2 LQKENI. The CDR3 runs 15 residues. Trimming removed 3 bases at V and 7 bases at J, with 16 bases between. The CDR3, as DNA: TGTGCCAGCTCACCTTTAGGGACTGGTGGGAATGAGCAGTTCTTC. Encoded protein: CASSPLGTGGNEQFF.

V gene TRBV27 combines with J gene TRBJ2-5; no definite D call. The CDR3 has 13 residues. CDR1 is MNHEY and CDR2 is SMNVEV in the germline V gene (reference sequence). V lost 4 bases to trimming and J lost 3 bases, with 9 bases between them. The CDR3 DNA reads as TGTGCCAGCAGTTCCCACAGAAAAGAGACCCAGTACTTC. This translates into CASSSHRKETQYF.

The sample holds one count of this clone. The chain combines TRBV29-1 with TRBJ2-4, with TRBD1 identical over 7 bases. This CDR3 has 12 amino acids. Germline V gives CDR1 SQVTM, CDR2 ANQGSEA. With 6 bases clipped from V and 8 bases from J, the junction kept 7 bases outside the gene matches. In DNA, the CDR3 is TGCAGCGTGGCGACAGGGTCGGACATTCAGTACTTC. It codes for CSVATGSDIQYF. The full variable domain, its missing parts supplied by reference TRBV29-1 and TRBJ2-4, is SAVISQKPSRDICQRGTSLTIQCQVDSQVTMMFWYRQQPGQSLTLIATANQGSEATYESGFVIDKFPISRPNLTFSTLTVSNMSPEDSSIYLCSVATGSDIQYFGAGTRLSVL.

The V and J genes are TRBV4-3 and TRBJ2-7; TRBD2 might be the D (6 bases). CDR3 length: 13 residues. From germline, CDR1 is LGHNA and CDR2 YSLEER. V lost 3 bases to trimming and J lost 3 bases, with 9 bases between them. CDR3 coding DNA: TGCGCCAGCAGCCAGGGGACTTTCTACGAGCAGTACTTC. Translated, it gives CASSQGTFYEQYF.

This chain uses TRBV30 with TRBJ1-2; D is perhaps TRBD1 (6 bases). The V gene lost 5 bases and the J gene lost 0 bases, with 13 bases spanning the gap. The CDR3 has 14 residues. CDR1 and CDR2 from the germline V gene are GTSNPN and SVGIG (reference sequence). The CDR3 sequence: CAWQGQLANYGYTF. CDR3 sequence (DNA): TGTGCCTGGCAAGGACAGCTCGCTAACTATGGCTACACCTTC.

This chain uses TRBV4-3 with TRBJ2-1; 8 bases match TRBD2. Germline values: CDR1 LGHNA, CDR2 YSLEER. V dropped 0 bases and J dropped 6; count of bases not matched to a gene: 10. This CDR3 is built from 17 residues. CDR3 sequence: CASSQELTGGGANEQFF. CDR3 coding DNA: TGCGCCAGCAGCCAAGAATTAACGGGAGGGGGGGCCAATGAGCAGTTCTTC.

The chain joins TRBV18 to TRBJ2-1; TRBD2 matches 7 bases. The length of the CDR3 is 16 residues. The germline V gene has CDR1 KGHSH and CDR2 LQKENI. Unmatched junction bases numbered 15, after V lost 6 bases and J lost 7 bases. The CDR3 DNA reads as TGTGCCAGCTCTCCCCCTTACAATCAAGCGGGGAATGAGCAGTTCTTC. Translating gives CASSPPYNQAGNEQFF.

In DNA, the CDR3 is TGTGCCAGCAGTTACGAAGGGACAGGGGGCACTGAAGCTTTCTTT. Its translation is CASSYEGTGGTEAFF. The chain recombines TRBV6-6 with TRBJ1-1; 11 nucleotides agree with TRBD1. Unmatched junction bases numbered 3, after V lost 2 bases and J lost 4 bases. CDR1 and CDR2 from the germline V gene are MNHNY and SVGAGI (reference sequence). The CDR3 sequence is 15 residues long.

The chain employs TRBV10-3 and TRBJ2-5, with TRBD2 matching 7 bases. V lost 0 bases, J lost 5 bases, and 18 bases stayed unmatched. The germline gives CDR1 ENHRY, CDR2 SYGVKD. This CDR3 region has 19 residues. The CDR3 coding sequence is TGTGCCATCAGTGAGTCGTGGAGGGACGTTGGCGGGAGACGGGAGACCCAGTACTTC. Amino acid sequence: CAISESWRDVGGRRETQYF.

The chain combines TRBV7-2 with TRBJ1-5; a possible D gene is TRBD1 (5 bases). V gave up 5 bases and J gave up 3 bases, with 17 bases separating them. The CDR3 is 16 residues long. Per the germline V gene, CDR1 is SGHTA and CDR2 is FQGNSA. CDR3 residues: CASSPRGDRINQPQHF. The CDR3 DNA sequence: TGTGCCAGCAGCCCGCGCGGAGACAGAATCAATCAGCCCCAGCATTTT.

This clone turned up a few times. The V gene is TRBV14, the J gene TRBJ2-2; 7 bases map to TRBD2. Germline V lookup: CDR1 SGHDN, CDR2 FVKESK. Trimming at V came to 5 bases and at J to 3 bases, leaving 6 bases not matched to a gene. CDR3 length equals 15 residues. CDR3 sequence: CASSEGRAYTGELFF. The CDR3 region has the DNA TGTGCCAGCAGCGAGGGGAGGGCTTACACCGGGGAGCTGTTTTTT. The entire variable domain, with the rest obtained from reference TRBV14 and TRBJ2-2, is as follows: EAGVTQFPSHSVIEKGQTVTLRCDPISGHDNLYWYRRVMGKEIKFLLHFVKESKQDESGMPNNRFLAERTGGTYSTLKVQPAELEDSGVYFCASSEGRAYTGELFFGEGSRLTVL.

V usage is TRBV28 and J usage is TRBJ2-3; D possibly corresponds to TRBD2 (5 bases). Trimming removed 8 bases from V and 2 bases from J, with 17 bases in between. The CDR3 extends over 15 amino acids. Germline-derived CDR1 and CDR2 are MDHEN and SYDVKM. The chain's CDR3 is CASDKGAEITDTQYF. The CDR3 nucleotides read TGTGCCAGCGATAAAGGAGCGGAAATCACAGATACGCAGTATTTT.

The gene calls are TRBV6-5 and TRBJ1-1; D is possibly TRBD1 (5 bases). This CDR3 has 14 residues. Trimming stripped 0 bases from V and 7 bases from J, with 12 bases between. Germline V CDR1 and CDR2: MNHEY, SVGAGI. CDR3 DNA sequence: TGTGCCAGCAGTTACTCGATTTTGGGGGGTGAAGCTTTCTTT. Encoded protein: CASSYSILGGEAFF.

J is TRBJ2-2 and V is TRBV7-9, with D perhaps matching TRBD2 (5 bases). In germline, CDR1 is SEHNR, CDR2 FQNEAQ (reference sequence). Trimming left V 1 base short and J 4 bases short, with 16 bases between. CDR3 length: 17 amino acids. The CDR3: CASSLDRGPRVTGELFF. In DNA form, the CDR3 reads TGTGCCAGCAGCTTAGATCGTGGCCCGCGGGTCACCGGGGAGCTGTTTTTT.

This chain links TRBV7-2 with TRBJ2-7; 13 bases align to TRBD2. From germline, CDR1 is SGHTA and CDR2 FQGNSA. The CDR3 extends over 17 amino acids. J lost 6 bases, V lost 5 bases, and 13 bases had no gene match. CDR3 residues: CASSPAGLLAGGVEQYF. DNA for the CDR3: TGTGCCAGCAGCCCCGCCGGCCTACTAGCGGGAGGGGTCGAGCAGTACTTC.

The count of this clone is one. The rearrangement links TRBV5-1 to TRBJ2-3; tentatively, D is TRBD2 (5 bases). With 4 bases removed from V and 1 base from J, the gap between germline ends came to 10 bases. The V gene's germline CDR1 is SGHRS and CDR2 YFSETQ. CDR3 length equals 14 residues. Here the CDR3 reads CASSAGLRTDTQYF. In DNA form, the CDR3 reads TGCGCCAGCAGCGCTGGACTTCGCACAGATACGCAGTATTTT.

This clone has just a few counts. The gene calls are TRBV7-2 and TRBJ1-1; 8 nucleotides agree with TRBD1. The CDR3 runs to 14 residues. Trimming at V came to 7 bases and at J to 11 bases, leaving 15 bases not matched to a gene. From germline, CDR1 is SGHTA and CDR2 FQGNSA. The CDR3 region is CASKLRAGGLLAFF. CDR3 nucleotides: TGTGCCAGCAAACTCAGGGCAGGGGGCTTATTGGCTTTCTTT.